This paragraph covers one TCR beta chain sequence. Its target is not known. This CDR3 is 19 amino acids long. J gave up 2 bases and V 8 bases, and 20 bases lay outside the gene matches. Germline assignment: CDR1 MNHEY and CDR2 SMNVEV (reference sequence). The source of the sample is a study of cytomegalovirus exposure and HLA in healthy donors. General observations from the study: TRBV6-2, TRBV6-3 and some other V segments were excluded as indistinguishable. Previous analysis showed most TCR beta V segments were productive about 87% or about 30% of the time. CMV antigen specificity was confirmed in vitro for a few CMV-associated chains.

PCR involved 60 Vbeta and 13 Jbeta primers. Measured with immunoSEQ multiplex PCR; TCRdb has only the in-frame clones, and not every one. The table shows around 200,000 clones, with approximately 80% occurring only once. J is TRBJ1-3 and V is TRBV27; 8 bases are shared with TRBD1. The receptor's source is a woman in her forties or fifties in good health and CMV-seropositive. The source material was PBMCs. Here the CDR3 reads CASLRAIGGSRGPGNTIYF. In nucleotides, the CDR3 is TGTGCCAGCTTACGGGCCATCGGAGGGAGCAGGGGGCCTGGAAACACCATATATTTT.